The T cell receptor beta chain described here comes from a study of post-analysis software for immune sequencing data. In the study overall: Multiple sclerosis in the patients followed relapsing-remitting, secondary progressive and progressive-relapsing courses.

Points from the study as a whole: Analysis by F measure revealed that same-batch samples clustered strongly together. There was significantly lower normalized Chao1 diversity in multiple sclerosis patients than in controls.

Comment on this clonotype: Its antigen is not identified.

Carried by the TCR beta cDNA libraries were unique molecular identifiers. TCRdb processed the PCR reads anew with MiXCR; each CDR3 protein has one entry. Of about 500,000 distinct CDR3 sequences listed, roughly 45% are singletons. The sequencing input was blood. This receptor was taken from a girl aged 10 to 17 with multiple sclerosis.

The CDR3 coding sequence is TGCAGTGCTATACCAATCGGAGGAGTAGACATTCAGTACTTC. Its protein product is CSAIPIGGVDIQYF. The J gene is TRBJ2-4, the V gene TRBV20-1, with TRBD2 as a possible D gene (5 bases). CDR3 size: 14 residues. V lost 4 bases to trimming and J lost 8 bases, with 18 bases between them. Germline values: CDR1 DFQATT, CDR2 SNEGSKA (reference sequence).